Following are 15 T cell receptor beta chains from one sample sequenced in a study of cytomegalovirus exposure and HLA in healthy donors. Produced via immunoSEQ multiplex PCR; TCRdb's table is partial and in-frame only. The table lists 110,000 or so clones, about 91% of them singletons, with 1.5% to 2% in the top ten. The source material was PBMCs. These receptors all come from a man aged 18 to 29 in good health and CMV-seronegative.

The V call is TRBV4-2, the J call TRBJ1-2; the D is unclear. The germline V gene has CDR1 LGHNA and CDR2 YNFKEQ. Trimming left V 0 bases short and J 4 bases short, with 15 bases between. This CDR3 contains 16 residues. The CDR3 here is CASSQDSGAVGYGYTF. The DNA for the CDR3 is TGTGCCAGCAGCCAAGATAGTGGTGCGGTGGGCTATGGCTACACCTTC.

This clone occurred a few times. This chain uses TRBV27 with TRBJ1-6; the D gene is possibly TRBD1 (5 bases). The ends were cut back, 6 bases at V and 9 bases at J, with 9 bases in the middle. The CDR3 is made up of 12 amino acids. Germline CDR1 reads MNHEY; CDR2 reads SMNVEV (reference sequence). The CDR3: CASSVTGSPLHF. In nucleotides, the CDR3 is TGTGCCAGCAGCGTAACAGGTTCACCCCTCCACTTT.

V and J are TRBV5-4 and TRBJ1-2; TRBD1 agrees at 8 bases. The germline gives CDR1 SGHNT, CDR2 YYREEE (reference sequence). V lost 1 base, J lost 7 bases, and 9 bases stayed unmatched. This CDR3 region has 15 residues. The CDR3: CASSLPQGTGFGYTF. CDR3 nucleotide sequence: TGTGCCAGCAGCTTGCCTCAAGGGACAGGTTTTGGCTACACCTTC.

This clone showed up just once. The chain recombines TRBV5-1 with TRBJ2-3, with TRBD2 as a possible D gene (5 bases). Germline lookup yields CDR1 SGHRS and CDR2 YFSETQ. Trimming removed 3 bases from V and 3 bases from J, with 11 bases in between. CDR3 length equals 14 residues. The DNA for the CDR3 is TGCGCCAGCAGCTCCGGGGTAGGAACAGATACGCAGTATTTT. This sequence encodes CASSSGVGTDTQYF.

V is TRBV18 and J is TRBJ2-3; TRBD1 matches 11 bases. This CDR3 is built from 16 residues. Germline-derived CDR1 and CDR2 are KGHSH and LQKENI. Germline trimming cut 4 bases from V and 2 bases from J; bases unmatched to any gene: 5. The CDR3 DNA reads TGTGCCAGCTCACGAGGGACAGGGGGTTACACAGATACGCAGTATTTT. Translation gives CASSRGTGGYTDTQYF.

The chain couples TRBV7-2 to TRBJ2-5; D is possibly TRBD2 (5 bases). V lost 6 bases to trimming and J lost 6 bases, with 20 bases between them. This CDR3 is built from 15 residues. Germline CDR1 reads SGHTA; CDR2 reads FQGNSA. CDR3 coding DNA: TGTGCCAGCAGTAAACGGGATTCCGGCTCAAAGACCCAGTACTTC. This gives the protein CASSKRDSGSKTQYF.

The chain is built from TRBV5-1 and TRBJ2-1; D gene unclear. The germline V and J ends were trimmed by 2 bases and 4 bases, with 16 bases remaining between them. Germline V gene data show CDR1 as SGHRS and CDR2 as YFSETQ. The CDR3 length is 16 residues. Here the CDR3 reads CASSLPLESPYNEQFF. The DNA for the CDR3 is TGCGCCAGCAGCTTACCACTGGAGTCCCCTTACAATGAGCAGTTCTTC.

The V call is TRBV5-1, the J call TRBJ1-2; TRBD1 agrees at 10 bases. This CDR3 spans 15 amino acids. Trimming cost V 1 base and J 8 bases; bases outside gene matches: 8. CDR1 is SGHRS and CDR2 is YFSETQ in the germline V gene. The CDR3, as DNA: TGCGCCAGCAGCTTGTCAGACAGGGGGCGGAGAGGCTACACCTTC. It specifies CASSLSDRGRRGYTF.

The CDR3 DNA is TGTGCCAGCAGCTCACCGGGACAGTCCTACGAGCAGTACTTC. Its translation is CASSSPGQSYEQYF. This chain links TRBV28 with TRBJ2-7, with 7 nucleotides matching TRBD1. Germline loops: CDR1 MDHEN, CDR2 SYDVKM. This CDR3 is 14 amino acids long. V shed 6 bases, J shed 1 base, and the junction held 6 bases outside the gene matches. Full variable domain (missing parts from reference TRBV28 and TRBJ2-7): DVKVTQSSRYLVKRTGEKVFLECVQDMDHENMFWYRQDPGLGLRLIYFSYDVKMKEKGDIPEGYSVSREKKERFSLILESASTNQTSMYLCASSSPGQSYEQYFGPGTRLTVT.

This chain uses TRBV11-3 with TRBJ2-5; TRBD2 aligns across 8 bases. The CDR3 sequence is 15 residues long. Germline values: CDR1 SGHNT, CDR2 YENEEA. The V and J ends lost 5 bases and 5 bases, in that order; junction bases with no gene match: 10. The CDR3 sequence is CASSPATGGGETQYF. CDR3 DNA sequence: TGTGCCAGCAGCCCGGCGACGGGAGGGGGGGAGACCCAGTACTTC.

The V and J genes are TRBV5-1 and TRBJ2-7; D is perhaps TRBD1 (6 bases). The CDR3 sequence is 12 residues long. The germline CDR1 and CDR2 sequences are SGHRS and YFSETQ. The V and J ends lost 3 bases and 6 bases respectively, with 10 bases between them. CDR3 sequence reads: CASSYGQSEQYF. The CDR3 nucleotides are TGCGCCAGCAGCTATGGACAGAGCGAGCAGTACTTC.

The chain joins TRBV28 to TRBJ2-3, with D possibly matching TRBD2 (6 bases). Per the germline V gene, CDR1 is MDHEN and CDR2 is SYDVKM. This CDR3 is 13 amino acids long. V was trimmed by 5 bases and J by 3 bases, leaving 9 bases between them. The CDR3 DNA follows: TGTGCCAGCAGTCCTGGGGGGACAGATACGCAGTATTTT. This sequence encodes CASSPGGTDTQYF.

The rearrangement uses TRBV6-1 and TRBJ2-1, with D uncertain. The V gene's germline CDR1 is MNHNS and CDR2 SASEGT. The CDR3 covers 12 residues. V lost 4 bases and J lost 9, with 10 bases in between. The chain's CDR3 is CASSGDVVEQFF. In DNA form, the CDR3 reads TGTGCCAGCAGTGGAGATGTCGTTGAGCAGTTCTTC.

This sequence joins TRBV2 and TRBJ2-3; TRBD1 aligns across 9 bases. Germline trimming cut 8 bases from V and 4 bases from J; bases unmatched to any gene: 16. Germline CDR1 reads SNHLY; CDR2 reads FYNNEI. The CDR3 has 17 residues. CDR3 DNA sequence: TGTGCCAGCTTTCTGGGACAGGGCCTTTTCGGGGCAGATACGCAGTATTTT. This gives the protein CASFLGQGLFGADTQYF.

The sample holds a few counts of this clone. The chain links TRBV4-2 to TRBJ2-5; D is unresolved. Germline values: CDR1 LGHNA, CDR2 YNFKEQ. V lost 1 base, J lost 3 bases, and 3 bases lay in between. This CDR3 has 12 residues. Here the CDR3 reads CASSQAEETQYF. CDR3 nucleotide sequence: TGTGCCAGCAGCCAAGCCGAAGAGACCCAGTACTTC.